Here is one T cell receptor beta chain with its context. Alpha- and beta-chain coverage of first-strand cDNA came from TRAV- and TRBV-specific primers. With a constant-region primer and a V-primer adapter, TCRs were subjected to roughly 18 PCR cycles of amplification. TCRdb reanalysed the reads using MiXCR and keeps one entry per CDR3 protein. The sample consists of approximately 84,000 distinct CDR3 sequences, over 15% of them appearing once. The entry originates in a study of low-dose radiotherapy and immunotherapy resistance in tumors. Study-wide background: Starting cycle 1 day 1, oral aspirin 300 mg was given daily for four cycles.

Germline values: CDR1 MDHEN, CDR2 SYDVKM. The CDR3 is 14 amino acids. Trimming left V 6 bases short and J 6 bases short, with 17 bases between. As for time point: before trial treatment. Ipilimumab, nivolumab, aspirin, low-dose cyclophosphamide and low-dose radiotherapy were administered to donors. The sample in question was PBMCs, obtained before treatment. The rearrangement uses TRBV28 and TRBJ1-1, with a weak D call TRBD1 (5 bases). The TCR was taken from a male donor with prostate cancer. Here the CDR3 DNA reads TGTGCCAGCAGCCCCGGACACCGCAAGGCTGAAGCTTTCTTT. Its protein product is CASSPGHRKAEAFF.